The present T cell receptor (beta chain) was sequenced within a study of response to subunit inactivated influenza vaccine. Study-level findings and limits: Every seasonal influenza vaccination brings in few new T cells, the authors suggested.

TCRdb re-derived calls from the RT-PCR reads in MiXCR, one entry per CDR3 protein. The sample holds more than 400,000 distinct CDR3 sequences, more than 7% seen once. CDR1 SQVTM and CDR2 ANQGSEA come from the germline V gene. The V end lost 7 bases, the J end lost 3 bases, and 16 bases lay between the germline ends. There are 13 residues in the CDR3. Worth noting for this clonotype: The antigen remains undetermined.

The sample consisted of PBMCs from blood, taken around 25 months after vaccination. This clonotype was sampled from a man aged 50-75 years who received an inactivated influenza vaccine. The chain couples TRBV29-1 to TRBJ2-7; either TRBD1 or TRBD2 may fit D (5 bases each). CDR3 protein: CSGDGPVFYEQYF. The CDR3 DNA follows: TGCAGCGGGGACGGCCCAGTTTTCTACGAGCAGTACTTC.